Below, 21 T cell receptor beta chains from the same sample are listed, as sequenced in a study of siplizumab effects on memory and regulatory T cells. The protocol was immunoSEQ multiplex PCR, while the TCRdb copy is restricted to in-frame clones and leaves out a portion. The sample records more than 85,000 clones, 80% to 95% being singletons. Sequenced: CD4+ T cells sorted from blood. The receptors derive from a human donor in good health.

This sequence joins TRBV2 and TRBJ1-4; D is possibly TRBD1 (6 bases). The germline CDR1 and CDR2 sequences are SNHLY and FYNNEI. The CDR3 has 11 residues. V was pared by 11 bases and J by 5 bases, with 9 bases between. CDR3 sequence (DNA): TGTGCCCTGGGGGCAAATGAAAAACTGTTTTTT. The encoded protein is CALGANEKLFF. The full variable domain, its missing parts supplied by reference TRBV2 and TRBJ1-4, is EPEVTQTPSHQVTQMGQEVILRCVPISNHLYFYWYRQILGQKVEFLVSFYNNEISEKSEIFDDQFSVERPDGSNFTLKIRSTKLEDSAMYFCALGANEKLFFGSGTQLSVL.

The V gene is TRBV21-1, the J gene TRBJ2-7; the table's TRBD2 call for D was not verified on the DNA. TRBV21-1 is reported as a pseudogene. The CDR3 loop spans 16 amino acids. CDR3 sequence (DNA): TGTGCCAGGAGAAGCTCCGGGACTAGCGGACACTACGAGCAGTACTTC. Its translation is CARRSSGTSGHYEQYF.

This chain joins TRBV6-1 and TRBJ1-2, with D hard to call. This CDR3 has 14 residues. From germline, CDR1 is MNHNS and CDR2 SASEGT. V gave up 4 bases and J gave up 4 bases, with 13 bases separating them. The CDR3 sequence: CASSARGGVYGYTF. The DNA of the CDR3 is TGTGCCAGCAGTGCCAGAGGAGGAGTCTATGGCTACACCTTC.

The rearrangement links TRBV7-3 to TRBJ2-5; maybe TRBD1 (6 bases). Trimming removed 4 bases at V and 5 bases at J, with 11 bases between. From germline, CDR1 is SGHTA and CDR2 FQGTGA. CDR3 length: 13 amino acids. The CDR3 sequence: CASSSGQRETQYF. The CDR3 DNA reads TGTGCCAGCAGCTCCGGACAGCGGGAGACCCAGTACTTC.

The genes are TRBV6-4 and TRBJ1-2; 9 bases line up with TRBD1. The CDR3 covers 17 residues. Trimming cost V 2 bases and J 8 bases; bases outside gene matches: 15. Germline assignment: CDR1 MRHNA and CDR2 SNTAGT. This CDR3 is CASSDRLNRGRFRGYTF. CDR3 DNA sequence: TGTGCCAGCAGTGACCGTCTTAACAGGGGGCGCTTCCGGGGCTACACCTTC.

The V gene is TRBV4-1, the J gene TRBJ1-2; the D is unclear. Germline CDR1 MGHRA, CDR2 YSYEKL. The CDR3 sequence is 14 residues long. V was cut by 3 bases and J by 7 bases, with 15 bases left in between. In DNA, the CDR3 is TGCGCCAGCAGCCATGCGGACGGGATGCTTGGCTACACCTTC. It codes for CASSHADGMLGYTF.

This clone appeared a single time. The chain links TRBV18 to TRBJ2-7; 8 bases map to TRBD1. The CDR3 covers 13 residues. The J segment lost 6 bases and the V segment lost 3 bases, leaving 4 bases of the junction unmatched. Germline V gives CDR1 KGHSH, CDR2 LQKENI. The CDR3 DNA reads as TGTGCCAGCTCACCCGCAGGGGGCTCCGAGCAGTACTTC. It specifies CASSPAGGSEQYF.

This clone appeared once. The chain employs TRBV6-1 and TRBJ2-7; D gene ambiguous. The germline gives CDR1 MNHNS, CDR2 SASEGT. With 2 bases removed from V and 2 bases from J, the gap between germline ends came to 7 bases. The CDR3 is 13 amino acids. The CDR3 protein is CASSERGTYEQYF. CDR3 nucleotide sequence: TGTGCCAGCAGTGAACGCGGAACCTACGAGCAGTACTTC.

The V gene is TRBV7-2, the J gene TRBJ1-5; D might be TRBD1 (5 bases). The germline gives CDR1 SGHTA, CDR2 FQGNSA. CDR3 length: 15 residues. V was trimmed by 1 base and J by 4 bases, leaving 11 bases between them. CDR3: CASSLDGKGNQPQHF. The CDR3 DNA sequence: TGTGCCAGCAGCTTAGATGGGAAGGGGAATCAGCCCCAGCATTTT. Based on the CDR3 plus reference TRBV7-2 and TRBJ1-5, the full variable domain is GAGVSQSPSNKVTEKGKDVELRCDPISGHTALYWYRQSLGQGLEFLIYFQGNSAPDKSGLPSDRFSAERTGGSVSTLTIQRTQQEDSAVYLCASSLDGKGNQPQHFGDGTRLSIL.

The chain joins TRBV30 to TRBJ2-1, with 11 bases matching TRBD1. This CDR3 has 19 amino acids. Germline V gene sequence: CDR1 GTSNPN, CDR2 SVGIG (reference sequence). Losses at the gene ends were 2 bases for V and 4 bases for J; bases not matched to a gene: 16. The CDR3 sequence: CAWSPTAEDRGLRYNEQFF. CDR3 sequence (DNA): TGTGCCTGGAGTCCAACAGCGGAGGACAGGGGGCTAAGATACAATGAGCAGTTCTTC.

The chain links TRBV6-1 to TRBJ2-2; D perhaps matches TRBD2 (6 bases). Looked up from germline, CDR1 is MNHNS and CDR2 is SASEGT. V lost 2 bases, J lost 6 bases, and 13 bases lay in between. The CDR3 is made up of 15 amino acids. This CDR3 reads CASSESGSGAGELFF. The CDR3 DNA sequence: TGTGCCAGCAGTGAATCAGGGTCGGGAGCCGGGGAGCTGTTTTTT.

The rearrangement links TRBV18 to TRBJ2-7; tentatively, D is TRBD1 or TRBD2 (5 bases each). Trimming removed 6 bases at V and 7 bases at J, with 22 bases between. The CDR3 is 15 amino acids. Per germline, CDR1 KGHSH and CDR2 LQKENI. The CDR3 here is CASSPEGPTTGEQYF. CDR3 in DNA: TGTGCCAGCTCGCCTGAGGGTCCTACCACAGGAGAGCAGTACTTC.

The rearrangement uses TRBV18 and TRBJ2-3; D is uncertain. Trimming cost V 3 bases and J 0 bases, with 10 bases left between them. Germline CDR1 KGHSH, CDR2 LQKENI. The CDR3 has 15 residues. CDR3 nucleotide sequence: TGTGCCAGCTCACCGGACCGCACTAGCACAGATACGCAGTATTTT. This gives the protein CASSPDRTSTDTQYF.

The rearrangement joins TRBV7-2 to TRBJ1-2; the D gene is possibly TRBD1 (6 bases). Trimming took 5 bases from V and 2 from J, leaving 24 bases between them. The CDR3 consists of 18 residues. Germline V gene lookup returns CDR1 SGHTA and CDR2 FQGNSA. The CDR3: CASSLGQRAAFLNYGYTF. The CDR3 region has the DNA TGTGCCAGCAGCCTTGGACAGAGGGCCGCTTTCTTAAACTATGGCTACACCTTC.

This chain links TRBV13 with TRBJ2-2; maybe TRBD2 (6 bases). Germline values: CDR1 PRHDT, CDR2 FYEKMQ (reference sequence). CDR3 length equals 14 residues. V shed 4 bases and J shed 6 bases, with 12 bases lying between them. The CDR3 DNA is TGTGCCAGCAGCTCGGGAGTAACCCCCGGGGAGCTGTTTTTT. This sequence encodes CASSSGVTPGELFF.

CDR3 region: CASISPLLSNEQFF. In DNA form, the CDR3 reads TGTGCCAGCATCTCCCCGTTACTCAGCAATGAGCAGTTCTTC. The rearrangement joins TRBV6-6 to TRBJ2-1; D not resolved. CDR1 and CDR2 (germline): MNHNY, SVGAGI (reference sequence). The CDR3 runs 14 residues. V lost 7 bases and J lost 6, with 16 bases in between.

The chain joins TRBV27 to TRBJ2-3, with D hard to call. Germline V CDR1 and CDR2: MNHEY, SMNVEV (reference sequence). Trimming took 5 bases from V and 6 from J, leaving 18 bases between them. The CDR3 runs to 15 residues. The CDR3 coding sequence is TGTGCCAGCAGTGGCAAGGGCCTGGGATGGGATACGCAGTATTTT. Amino acid sequence: CASSGKGLGWDTQYF.

V gene TRBV15 combines with J gene TRBJ1-5; the match to TRBD1 covers 11 bases. Per the germline V gene, CDR1 is LNHNV and CDR2 is YYDKDF (reference sequence). The V and J ends lost 3 bases and 5 bases, in that order; junction bases with no gene match: 0. The CDR3 is 14 residues long. The CDR3 bases are TGTGCCACCAGCAGGGGACAGGGGGATCAGCCCCAGCATTTT. Translated, it gives CATSRGQGDQPQHF. Full variable domain (rest looked up from reference TRBV15 and TRBJ1-5): DAMVIQNPRYQVTQFGKPVTLSCSQTLNHNVMYWYQQKSSQAPKLLFHYYDKDFNNEADTPDNFQSRRPNTSFCFLDIRSPGLGDTAMYLCATSRGQGDQPQHFGDGTRLSIL.

The chain joins TRBV28 to TRBJ2-3; D is uncertain. The germline V and J ends were trimmed by 5 bases and 2 bases, with 8 bases remaining between them. This CDR3 spans 13 amino acids. Germline lookup yields CDR1 MDHEN and CDR2 SYDVKM. The CDR3, as DNA: TGTGCCAGCAGTGGGTATACCACAGATACGCAGTATTTT. This translates into CASSGYTTDTQYF.

The rearrangement links TRBV18 to TRBJ1-2; D unresolved. V was clipped by 2 bases and J by 2 bases, with 9 bases between them. This CDR3 region has 14 residues. Germline V lookup: CDR1 KGHSH, CDR2 LQKENI. The CDR3 nucleotides are TGTGCCAGCTCACCAGACGGCAGGAACTATGGCTACACCTTC. Amino acid sequence: CASSPDGRNYGYTF.

The chain has TRBV6-1 and TRBJ1-2, with D uncertain. The germline gives CDR1 MNHNS, CDR2 SASEGT. V lost 2 bases, J lost 0 bases, and 16 bases lay in between. This CDR3 is built from 17 residues. The DNA of the CDR3 is TGTGCCAGCAGTGAATCTGCTTCGGGATTGTCTAACTATGGCTACACCTTC. Translation gives CASSESASGLSNYGYTF.